These 17 T cell receptor beta chains originate from one sample sequenced in a study of Graves' ophthalmopathy and Graves' hyperthyroidism. Amplification from RNA transcripts yielded the TCR beta CDR3 regions. Scientists carried out first-round RT-PCR using HTBI primers and then a second-round multiplex PCR. In TCRdb, the multiplex PCR reads were re-called with MiXCR into one record per CDR3 protein. The sample lists about 700,000 distinct CDR3 sequences; 35% to 45% were seen once. The sample comprised peripheral blood. The receptors here all came from an adult man with Graves' ophthalmopathy.

This clonotype was detected many times. The chain employs TRBV7-9 and TRBJ1-1; D gene unclear. Trimming took off 2 bases at V and 2 bases at J, with 12 bases between the two ends. CDR3 size: 15 residues. CDR1 SEHNR and CDR2 FQNEAQ come from the germline V gene (reference sequence). Here the CDR3 DNA reads TGTGCCAGCAGCTTAACCCCTGTAGCTAACACTGAAGCTTTCTTT. This gives the protein CASSLTPVANTEAFF.

On this clonotype: The CDR3 end shows no conserved phenylalanine or tryptophan, and so a read error is likely. Because the CDR3's place on the DNA is in doubt, the DNA is left out and the CDR3 is given as listed by TCRdb. The chain couples TRBV2 to TRBJ2-6; the table's TRBD1 call for D was not verified on the DNA. Germline CDR1 SNHLY, CDR2 FYNNEI. The CDR3 length equals 12 residues, ends included. CDR3 loop: CASSEAPRASNT.

This clonotype was detected ten times or more. V and J are TRBV25-1 and TRBJ1-1, with D maybe TRBD1 (5 bases). Germline V CDR1 and CDR2: MGHDK, SYGVNS. The CDR3 runs to 14 residues. V shed 5 bases and J shed 6 bases, with 16 bases lying between them. The CDR3 sequence is CASSHPRGGAEAFF. The CDR3 nucleotides read TGTGCCAGCAGTCATCCGCGGGGGGGAGCTGAAGCTTTCTTT.

This clonotype was recorded many times. The rearrangement links TRBV9 to TRBJ2-7; the D gene is possibly TRBD1 (5 bases). This CDR3 has 14 amino acids. Looked up from germline, CDR1 is SGDLS and CDR2 is YYNGEE. V was pared by 4 bases and J by 6 bases, with 17 bases between. This CDR3 is CASSPQGATGEQYF. As DNA, the CDR3 is TGTGCCAGCAGCCCGCAGGGTGCAACCGGCGAGCAGTACTTC.

This chain connects TRBV29-1 to TRBJ2-5, with 7 bases identical to TRBD1. This CDR3 region has 12 residues. Germline CDR1 and CDR2: SQVTM and ANQGSEA. V was clipped by 6 bases and J by 4 bases; unmatched bases: 5. The CDR3 spells CSVIQGPETQYF. The DNA of the CDR3 is TGCAGCGTAATACAGGGGCCAGAGACCCAGTACTTC.

Remarks on this clonotype: Compared with germline, one end of the junction differs, possibly owing to a read error. This rearrangement joins TRBV10-3 to TRBJ1-2; no firm D call. CDR3 length: 17 residues. The germline gives CDR1 ENHRY, CDR2 SYGVKD. The CDR3 DNA sequence: TGTGCCAGCAGTTACTCTGCAGCGAGCCAATTTAACTATGGCTACACCTTC. Translation: CASSYSAASQFNYGYTF.

V and J are TRBV20-1 and TRBJ1-2; tentatively, D is TRBD1 (5 bases). V was cut by 0 bases and J by 4 bases, with 15 bases left in between. The germline V gene encodes CDR1 DFQATT and CDR2 SNEGSKA (reference sequence). This CDR3 comprises 15 residues. Here the CDR3 DNA reads TGCAGTGCTAGAGACGAGCAGGGTCTGGGCTATGGCTACACCTTC. Translating it yields CSARDEQGLGYGYTF.

The rearrangement links TRBV7-2 to TRBJ2-5; TRBD1 might be the D (5 bases). The CDR3 runs 16 residues. Trimming shortened V by 2 bases and J by 5 bases, and 18 bases separated the two germline ends. CDR1 is SGHTA, CDR2 FQGNSA, per germline. The CDR3 sequence: CASSLFEGASGETQYF. The CDR3 nucleotides are TGTGCCAGCAGCTTATTCGAAGGGGCTAGTGGGGAGACCCAGTACTTC.

Only a few counts were recorded for this clonotype. The chain is built from TRBV10-3 and TRBJ2-3; 8 bases align to TRBD2. Trimming at V came to 10 bases and at J to 6 bases, leaving 9 bases not matched to a gene. The CDR3 covers 13 residues. The germline V gene has CDR1 ENHRY and CDR2 SYGVKD. The CDR3 here is CATGQREMDTQYF. In DNA form, the CDR3 reads TGTGCCACTGGGCAGCGGGAGATGGATACGCAGTATTTT.

The J gene is TRBJ2-7, the V gene TRBV7-3; 8 bases are shared with TRBD2. The CDR3 covers 15 residues. Per germline, CDR1 SGHTA and CDR2 FQGTGA. V lost 6 bases, J lost 2 bases, and 9 bases stayed unmatched. CDR3 sequence reads: CASSPGRGATYEQYF. Written as DNA, the CDR3 is TGTGCCAGCAGTCCAGGGCGGGGGGCAACCTACGAGCAGTACTTC.

The chain couples TRBV3-1 to TRBJ1-2, with 8 bases identical to TRBD1. Germline lookup yields CDR1 LGHDT and CDR2 YNNKEL (reference sequence). The CDR3 totals 12 residues. With V trimmed by 3 bases and J by 9 bases, 3 bases remained unmatched. CDR3 protein: CASSQGDRRYTF. Written as DNA, the CDR3 is TGTGCCAGCAGCCAGGGGGACAGGCGCTACACCTTC.

The chain carries TRBV5-4 and TRBJ2-3; 12 positions match TRBD2. The J segment lost 4 bases and the V segment lost 5 bases, leaving 8 bases of the junction unmatched. This CDR3 has 16 residues. Germline V gene sequence: CDR1 SGHNT, CDR2 YYREEE (reference sequence). The CDR3, as DNA: TGTGCCAGCAGTCTGACTAGCGGGAGTTCGGCAGATACGCAGTATTTT. Residues: CASSLTSGSSADTQYF. Full variable domain (remainder filled in from reference TRBV5-4 and TRBJ2-3): ETGVTQSPTHLIKTRGQQVTLRCSSQSGHNTVSWYQQALGQGPQFIFQYYREEENGRGNFPPRFSGLQFPNYSSELNVNALELDDSALYLCASSLTSGSSADTQYFGPGTRLTVL.

This clonotype occurred many times. The V call is TRBV11-2, the J call TRBJ2-2; D tentatively reads TRBD1 or TRBD2 (5 bases each). V was shortened by 6 bases and J by 9 bases, with 20 bases between the two germline ends. The CDR3 consists of 15 residues. Looked up from germline, CDR1 is SGHAT and CDR2 is FQNNGV. The CDR3 DNA reads as TGTGCCAGCAGACCTCCGGGACGGACCGTTCGGGAGCTGTTTTTT. It encodes CASRPPGRTVRELFF.

This clonotype has at least ten counts. The J gene is TRBJ1-5, the V gene TRBV10-3; D remains ambiguous. The CDR3 loop spans 14 amino acids. Germline V gene sequence: CDR1 ENHRY, CDR2 SYGVKD. V was clipped by 2 bases and J by 3 bases, with 8 bases between them. The CDR3 DNA reads TGTGCCATCAGTGAGCAGTCTAACAATCAGCCCCAGCATTTT. Encoded protein: CAISEQSNNQPQHF.

This clonotype has more than one count but fewer than ten. The CDR3 region has the DNA TGTGCCAGCAGTTTTGGCAGGATGGGCACTGAAGCTTTCTTT. Translating it yields CASSFGRMGTEAFF. V and J are TRBV12-3 or TRBV12-4 and TRBJ1-1; D ambiguous. V was shortened by 3 bases and J by 4 bases, with 12 bases between the two germline ends. The CDR3 consists of 14 residues.

Concerning this clonotype itself: Possible read error: a much larger clone is one base away. The gene calls are TRBV24-1 and TRBJ2-2, with 9 bases fitting TRBD1. Looked up from germline, CDR1 is KGHDR and CDR2 is SFDVKD. This CDR3 has 17 amino acids. CDR3 amino acids: CATGDNTGTGRLGELFF. As DNA, the CDR3 is TGTGCCACCGGTGACAATACCGGGACAGGGCGCTTAGGGGAGCTGTTTTTT.

A single count supports this clonotype. This likely comes from a read error, as the CDR3 has no conserved phenylalanine or tryptophan at its end. Because the CDR3's place on the DNA is in doubt, the DNA is left out and the CDR3 is given as listed by TCRdb. The genes are TRBV7-2 and TRBJ2-6. The CDR3 is 8 amino acids long, termini counted. Germline CDR1 is SGHTA and CDR2 is FQGNSA. The chain's CDR3 is CASSLAWQ.